This T cell receptor beta chain comes out of a study of CD4 T cells in relation to SARS-CoV-2 and coronaviruses. Looking at the study overall: ViraFEST: approximately eleven-day antigen culture of PBMCs, then TCR beta CDR3 sequencing.

Looked up from germline, CDR1 is SGHAT and CDR2 is FQNNGV. V lost 4 bases and J lost 4, with 6 bases in between. The CDR3 totals 12 residues. Clones were sequenced by immunoSEQ multiplex PCR, and TCRdb holds only the in-frame ones, with some missing. The sample has approximately 40,000 clones, 70% to 85% seen once. In regard to this clone: Its antigen remains unidentified.

The rearrangement links TRBV11-2 to TRBJ2-3; D might be TRBD2 (5 bases). The TCR comes from an adult with COVID-19. Material: memory CD4+ T cells from PBMCs, cultured in vitro. The CDR3 DNA reads as TGTGCCAGCAGCTCGGAGGCAGATACGCAGTATTTT. Its protein is CASSSEADTQYF.